The clone carrying this T cell receptor beta chain was seen just once. Its specificity is not known. The entry originates in a study of OX40 agonist ivuxolimab in advanced cancers. Study-level information: Ivuxolimab doses were 0.01, 0.1, 0.3, 1.5, 3 or 10 mg/kg every 2 weeks.

General study points: Low levels of normalized T-cell clonal expansion also appeared in some nonresponders.

TCRdb keeps only in-frame clones here, not all; method: immunoSEQ multiplex PCR. The data contain 65,000 to 95,000 clones, 80% to 95% of them seen just once; the ten biggest clones take up approximately 7%. The CDR3 contains 16 residues. The V gene lost 2 bases and the J gene lost 4 bases, with 17 bases spanning the gap. Looked up from germline, CDR1 is MNHNS and CDR2 is SASEGT. The source was CD4+ or CD8+ T cells sorted from blood, collected in a trial of the OX40 agonist ivuxolimab. The chain employs TRBV6-1 and TRBJ1-2, with a tentative D call TRBD1 (6 bases). This clonotype was obtained from an adult with an advanced solid tumor such as melanoma, head and neck, liver or kidney cancer. This CDR3 is CASSELSGTPIYGYTF. CDR3 coding DNA: TGTGCCAGCAGTGAACTTTCCGGGACACCAATCTATGGCTACACCTTC.